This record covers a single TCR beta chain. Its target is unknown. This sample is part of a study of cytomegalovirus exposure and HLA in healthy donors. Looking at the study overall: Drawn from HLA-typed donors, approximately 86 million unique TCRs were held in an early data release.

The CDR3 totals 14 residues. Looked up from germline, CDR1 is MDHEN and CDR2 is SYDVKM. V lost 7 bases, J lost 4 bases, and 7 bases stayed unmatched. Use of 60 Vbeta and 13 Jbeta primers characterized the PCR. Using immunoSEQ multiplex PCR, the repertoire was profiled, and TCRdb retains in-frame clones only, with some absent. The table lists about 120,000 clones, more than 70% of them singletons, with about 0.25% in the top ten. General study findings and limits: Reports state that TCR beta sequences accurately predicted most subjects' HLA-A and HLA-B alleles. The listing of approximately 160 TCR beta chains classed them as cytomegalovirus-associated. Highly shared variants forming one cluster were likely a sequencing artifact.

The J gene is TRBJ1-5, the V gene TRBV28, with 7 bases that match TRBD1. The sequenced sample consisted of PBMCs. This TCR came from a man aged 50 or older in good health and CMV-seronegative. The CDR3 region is CASISTGPNQPQHF. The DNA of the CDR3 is TGTGCCAGCATATCGACAGGGCCTAATCAGCCCCAGCATTTT.